This T cell receptor (beta chain) was documented in a study of shared clonotypes between healthy human individuals. Profiling relied on immunoSEQ multiplex PCR, and the TCRdb table lists in-frame clones only, not all of them. The sample comprises around 500,000 clones, around 80% of which are singletons, and over 9.5% rests with the top ten. Trimming took off 7 bases at V and 4 bases at J, with 11 bases between the two ends. Germline-derived CDR1 and CDR2 are MGHDK and SYGVNS. The CDR3 is 13 residues long. The TCR originated in a woman between 40 and 55 years old in good health. Some clones in this sample may be carry-over from other donors' samples. The chain joins TRBV25-1 to TRBJ2-1, with TRBD2 as a possible D gene (7 bases). Sequenced: PBMCs. The CDR3 nucleotides read TGTGCCAGCACCGGGGGGCATTACAATGAGCAGTTCTTC. This codes for CASTGGHYNEQFF.